Below, one T cell receptor (beta chain) is given with its context. This sample's treatment: preoperative locoregional IRX-2 cytokine immunotherapy. Assay: immunoSEQ multiplex PCR; the TCRdb copy retains only in-frame clones and omits some. Of roughly 99,000 clones listed, 75% to 90% were seen once; the top ten hold roughly 2%. This entry is derived from a study of preoperative IRX-2 immunotherapy in early breast cancer. V lost 3 bases to trimming and J lost 6 bases; unmatched junction nucleotides: 5. From germline, CDR1 is KGHSH and CDR2 LQKENI. The CDR3 contains 14 residues. The chain is built from TRBV18 and TRBJ2-5; 9 nucleotides agree with TRBD1. This sample comprised tumor tissue, obtained after IRX-2 immunotherapy. The origin of this receptor is a human donor with breast cancer. CDR3 bases: TGTGCCAGCTCACCCGCCGACAGGGGGAAGACCCAGTACTTC. Residues: CASSPADRGKTQYF.